This T cell receptor (beta chain) is drawn from a study of patients and donors after allogeneic stem cell transplantation. From the RT-PCR reads, TCRdb called clonotypes with MiXCR, one entry per CDR3 protein. Of about a million distinct CDR3 sequences in the sample, about a sixth were seen once. In this sample, this clonotype turned up a few times. Trimming took off 3 bases at V and 6 bases at J, with 11 bases between the two ends. This CDR3 contains 12 residues. Germline V lookup: CDR1 GTSNPN, CDR2 SVGIG (reference sequence). The sequencing input was blood, either unsorted or a sorted T cell fraction (not recorded which). The receptor was derived from a human donor who was either an allogeneic HSCT recipient or a stem cell or donor lymphocyte infusion donor (not recorded which). It is not recorded whose cells these are; they may come from a transplant donor. The chain couples TRBV30 to TRBJ1-1; no firm D call. CDR3 sequence (DNA): TGTGCCTGGAGGCGAATGGGGTCTGAAGCTTTCTTT. This encodes CAWRRMGSEAFF.